This T cell receptor (beta chain) originates from a study of graft-versus-host responses after intestinal transplantation. Trimming removed 1 base at V and 3 bases at J, with 15 bases between. Germline V gene data show CDR1 as SGHDN and CDR2 as FVKESK. The CDR3 is 16 amino acids. Study-wide points: Individuals who had graft-donor T cell macrochimerism had allografts that showed high graft-versus-host to host-versus-graft clonal ratios.

Graft specimens yielded both intraepithelial and lamina propria lymphocytes. This clone was seen only once. Its specificity is unknown. Repertoires were generated with immunoSEQ multiplex PCR, while TCRdb's copy carries only in-frame clones and drops some. The repertoire holds approximately 8,200 clones, with roughly four fifths as singletons. This material consisted of ileum tissue, taken approximately 230 days after intestinal transplant. This clonotype originated in a human patient who received an intestinal transplant, so some T cells may come from the graft donor. The gene calls are TRBV14 and TRBJ1-2; tentatively, D is TRBD1 (5 bases). For the CDR3, the DNA is TGTGCCAGCAGCCAAGGTATTGGAGGGGCAGACTATGGCTACACCTTC. It translates to CASSQGIGGADYGYTF.